This passage covers 28 T cell receptor beta chains from one sample sequenced in a study of T cell repertoires in cytomegalovirus infection. These receptors' antigens are unknown. Each CDR3 protein gets one entry after TCRdb re-called the reads with MiXCR. The data contain fewer than 1,000,000 distinct CDR3 sequences, around 32% of them singletons. Sample: cultured CD8+ T cells from PBMCs, taken from culture after CMV antigen stimulation. The receptors here all came from a human donor in good health (CMV status not recorded). Some clones in this sample may be carry-over from other donors' samples.

Only a few counts were recorded for this clonotype. V is TRBV20-1 and J is TRBJ2-1; D is possibly TRBD1 or TRBD2 (5 bases each). Trimming shortened V by 0 bases and J by 3 bases, and 15 bases separated the two germline ends. The CDR3 runs to 16 residues. CDR1 DFQATT and CDR2 SNEGSKA come from the germline V gene (reference sequence). The CDR3 DNA follows: TGCAGTGCTAGAGAAAAGGGGACGGTCTTCTACAATGAGCAGTTCTTC. Translated, it gives CSAREKGTVFYNEQFF.

This rearrangement joins TRBV9 to TRBJ2-3; TRBD1 matches at 7 bases. CDR3 length: 16 residues. The trim removed 0 bases at V and 0 bases at J, leaving 4 bases unmatched. From germline, CDR1 is SGDLS and CDR2 YYNGEE. This CDR3 is CASSVEGGRSTDTQYF. The CDR3 DNA reads as TGTGCCAGCAGCGTAGAAGGGGGCAGGAGCACAGATACGCAGTATTTT.

Comment on this clonotype: At one boundary the junction diverges from the germline segment, which might be a read error. V gene TRBV27 combines with J gene TRBJ1-5, with no clear D. The CDR3 has 13 amino acids. The germline gives CDR1 MNHEY, CDR2 SMNVEV (reference sequence). For the CDR3, the DNA is TGTGCCAGCAGTGCCACCACCTTTCAGTCCCAGCATTTT. Translation gives CASSATTFQSQHF.

The V call is TRBV7-6, the J call TRBJ2-2; D is possibly TRBD1 (6 bases). The CDR3 covers 17 residues. Germline V gene lookup returns CDR1 SGHVS and CDR2 FNYEAQ. V lost 0 bases and J lost 0, with 11 bases in between. The CDR3 reads CASSLAYDRPNTGELFF. The CDR3 DNA sequence: TGTGCCAGCAGCTTAGCTTATGACAGGCCGAACACCGGGGAGCTGTTTTTT.

In its sample, this clonotype was seen a few times. The chain uses TRBV10-2 and TRBJ2-7; the D gene is possibly TRBD1 (6 bases). Trimming cost V 6 bases and J 4 bases, with 13 bases left between them. The CDR3 consists of 13 residues. Germline V gene sequence: CDR1 WSHSY, CDR2 SAAADI. The CDR3 sequence: CASSPAQGYEQYF. The DNA of the CDR3 is TGCGCCAGCAGCCCAGCACAGGGTTACGAGCAGTACTTC.

The rearrangement links TRBV12-3 or TRBV12-4 to TRBJ2-5, with D unclear. The CDR3 loop spans 13 amino acids. The V end was cut by 6 bases, the J end by 0 bases, with 8 bases between. As DNA, the CDR3 is TGTGCCAGCAGCCCAAAAAACCAAGAGACCCAGTACTTC. It is translated as CASSPKNQETQYF.

The chain carries TRBV25-1 and TRBJ2-1, with D possibly TRBD1 on 6 matching bases. This CDR3 has 17 amino acids. The germline gives CDR1 MGHDK, CDR2 SYGVNS. Between the trimmed V and J ends, which lost 0 bases and 6 bases, there was a span of 18 bases. The CDR3 protein is CASSEYFTGYMGNEQFF. The CDR3 DNA reads as TGTGCCAGCAGTGAATACTTTACAGGGTATATGGGCAATGAGCAGTTCTTC.

Ten or more counts support this clonotype. The CDR3 protein is CASGSATEAFF. The CDR3 DNA follows: TGTGCCAGCGGATCGGCCACTGAAGCTTTCTTT. The chain uses TRBV12-3 or TRBV12-4 and TRBJ1-1; D ambiguous. Trimming removed 8 bases at V and 4 bases at J, with 8 bases between. The CDR3 is 11 residues long.

As concerns this clonotype: Being one base from a much bigger clone, this may be a read error. The chain carries TRBV7-2 and TRBJ1-2; 8 positions match TRBD1. The CDR3 contains 16 residues. The germline CDR1 and CDR2 sequences are SGHTA and FQGNSA. This CDR3 reads CASSSNTGGVPYSYTF. The CDR3 bases are TGTGCCAGCAGCTCCAACACAGGGGGGGTACCCTATAGCTACACCTTC.

A few counts support this clonotype. The chain couples TRBV15 to TRBJ2-3; D ambiguous. V was cut by 0 bases and J by 0 bases, with 7 bases left in between. The V gene's germline CDR1 is LNHNV and CDR2 YYDKDF (reference sequence). The CDR3 has 15 residues. The DNA for the CDR3 is TGTGCCACCAGCAGAGATCGGTCTAGCACAGATACGCAGTATTTT. Amino acid sequence: CATSRDRSSTDTQYF. The variable domain in full, completed from reference TRBV15 and TRBJ2-3, reads DAMVIQNPRYQVTQFGKPVTLSCSQTLNHNVMYWYQQKSSQAPKLLFHYYDKDFNNEADTPDNFQSRRPNTSFCFLDIRSPGLGDTAMYLCATSRDRSSTDTQYFGPGTRLTVL.

The V and J genes are TRBV5-6 and TRBJ2-7; TRBD1 agrees at 9 bases. The CDR3 is 14 residues long. CDR1 is SGHDT, CDR2 YYEEEE, per germline. Germline trimming cut 4 bases from V and 3 bases from J; bases unmatched to any gene: 5. The CDR3 DNA is TGTGCCAGCAGCCGCACAGGGGGCTTCTACGAGCAGTACTTC. Translation: CASSRTGGFYEQYF. Full variable domain (outside the CDR3, taken from reference TRBV5-6 and TRBJ2-7): DAGVTQSPTHLIKTRGQQVTLRCSPKSGHDTVSWYQQALGQGPQFIFQYYEEEERQRGNFPDRFSGHQFPNYSSELNVNALLLGDSALYLCASSRTGGFYEQYFGPGTRLTVT.

The gene calls are TRBV7-9 and TRBJ1-2; no clear D gene. The length of the CDR3 is 15 residues. The germline gives CDR1 SEHNR, CDR2 FQNEAQ (reference sequence). With 3 bases removed from V and 7 bases from J, the gap between germline ends came to 18 bases. In DNA, the CDR3 is TGTGCCAGCAGCTTGGATGAGGGCGCGATCCCTGGCTACACCTTC. It specifies CASSLDEGAIPGYTF.

This sequence joins TRBV6-5 and TRBJ2-1, with 7 bases identical to TRBD2. Trimming at V came to 5 bases and at J to 7 bases, leaving 5 bases not matched to a gene. This CDR3 comprises 13 residues. Germline values: CDR1 MNHEY, CDR2 SVGAGI. The CDR3 region is CASSHGTNNEQFF. In nucleotides, the CDR3 is TGTGCCAGCAGTCACGGGACTAATAATGAGCAGTTCTTC.

This clonotype was recorded many times. J is TRBJ1-2 and V is TRBV7-9; 7 bases map to TRBD1. Trimming removed 5 bases from V and 1 base from J; junction bases left unmatched: 13. The CDR3 loop spans 17 amino acids. Germline V gene lookup returns CDR1 SEHNR and CDR2 FQNEAQ (reference sequence). The chain's CDR3 is CASSPTHPGQYNYGYTF. CDR3 coding DNA: TGTGCCAGCAGCCCGACGCACCCGGGACAGTATAACTATGGCTACACCTTC. The variable domain in full, with the rest retrieved from reference TRBV7-9 and TRBJ1-2, is DTGVSQNPRHKITKRGQNVTFRCDPISEHNRLYWYRQTLGQGPEFLTYFQNEAQLEKSRLLSDRFSAERPKGSFSTLEIQRTEQGDSAMYLCASSPTHPGQYNYGYTFGSGTRLTVV.

This clonotype appeared many times. Mismatch with germline at one junction end may stem from a read error. This chain uses TRBV7-7 with TRBJ2-2; perhaps D is TRBD1 or TRBD2 (5 bases each). Germline V gene lookup returns CDR1 SSHAT and CDR2 FNYEAQ (reference sequence). The CDR3 is 18 amino acids. CDR3 in DNA: TGTGCTAGCAGCAATCCAGCGGATACAGGAATATTGACCGGGGAGCTGTTTTTT. It encodes CASSNPADTGILTGELFF.

The genes are TRBV6-6 and TRBJ2-3; no reliable D call. The germline V and J ends were trimmed by 0 bases and 0 bases, with 13 bases remaining between them. Germline loops: CDR1 MNHNY, CDR2 SVGAGI (reference sequence). The CDR3 is made up of 17 amino acids. CDR3 loop: CASSYSFEPASTDTQYF. In nucleotides, the CDR3 is TGTGCCAGCAGTTACTCTTTTGAACCAGCTAGCACAGATACGCAGTATTTT.

The chain has TRBV12-3 or TRBV12-4 and TRBJ2-2, with a possible D match to TRBD2 (7 bases). The CDR3 has 18 amino acids. V was clipped by 4 bases and J by 7 bases, with 25 bases between them. The CDR3 protein is CASSWGGFSGGDDGELFF. As DNA, the CDR3 is TGTGCCAGCAGTTGGGGGGGCTTTTCTGGGGGGGACGACGGGGAGCTGTTTTTT.

This clonotype was seen a handful of times. The chain combines TRBV6-1 with TRBJ2-3; 10 nucleotides match TRBD1. CDR3 length: 12 residues. The germline V gene encodes CDR1 MNHNS and CDR2 SASEGT. The junction had 5 bases not matched to a gene; V was cut back by 9 bases and J by 8 bases. CDR3 DNA: TGTGCCAGTGGGACAGGGGTCGGTACGCAGTATTTT. Translation gives CASGTGVGTQYF.

The chain employs TRBV28 and TRBJ2-3, with D possibly matching TRBD1 (5 bases). The germline V and J ends were trimmed by 11 bases and 2 bases, with 14 bases remaining between them. Germline CDR1 and CDR2: MDHEN and SYDVKM. The CDR3 loop spans 13 amino acids. The CDR3 reads CAVEGVITDTQYF. The CDR3 nucleotides read TGTGCCGTAGAAGGGGTCATCACAGATACGCAGTATTTT.

This clonotype was detected ten times or more. The chain employs TRBV5-8 and TRBJ1-4, with 11 positions matching TRBD1. V trimming: 5 bases; J trimming: 8 bases; junction bases outside the gene matches: 8. Germline V gives CDR1 SGHTS, CDR2 YDEGEE. The CDR3 has 15 residues. The CDR3 nucleotides are TGTGCCAGCAGTAGCGGACAGGGGGCAGGCGAAAAACTGTTTTTT. This translates into CASSSGQGAGEKLFF.

Points on this clonotype: A junction boundary mismatches the germline segment, possibly from a read error. V and J are TRBV12-3 or TRBV12-4 and TRBJ1-1; a weak D match, TRBD1 (6 bases). The CDR3 has 12 residues. CDR3 residues: CASGFGGAEAFF. The CDR3 nucleotides read TGTGCCAGCGGTTTTGGGGGCGCTGAAGCTTTCTTT.

This clonotype was counted between two and nine times. This chain links TRBV4-1 with TRBJ2-7; D is unclear. With 0 bases removed from V and 6 bases from J, the gap between germline ends came to 12 bases. The CDR3 covers 14 residues. Germline-derived CDR1 and CDR2 are MGHRA and YSYEKL. The CDR3 loop reads CASSQDPDSVEQYV. The CDR3 coding sequence is TGCGCCAGCAGCCAAGACCCGGATTCGGTCGAGCAGTACGTC.

V gene TRBV7-9 combines with J gene TRBJ1-1; D gene uncertain. The germline V gene has CDR1 SEHNR and CDR2 FQNEAQ (reference sequence). CDR3 length equals 15 residues. V lost 0 bases and J 1 base, leaving 9 bases between the germline ends. This CDR3 is CASSLAGNGNTEAFF. CDR3 DNA sequence: TGTGCCAGCAGCTTAGCGGGTAATGGGAACACTGAAGCTTTCTTT.

In its sample, this clonotype was seen a few times. The rearrangement joins TRBV6-6 to TRBJ2-7, with 7 positions matching TRBD1. The CDR3 sequence is 14 residues long. Germline CDR1 and CDR2: MNHNY and SVGAGI (reference sequence). J was trimmed by 2 bases and V by 5 bases; bases with no gene match: 6. The CDR3 is CASSQPGQTYEQYV. CDR3 sequence (DNA): TGTGCCAGCAGTCAACCGGGACAGACCTACGAGCAGTACGTC.

A few counts support this clonotype. V and J are TRBV4-2 and TRBJ1-2, with unresolved D. CDR1 is LGHNA and CDR2 is YNFKEQ in the germline V gene. CDR3 length equals 15 residues. V dropped 1 base and J dropped 4 bases, with 13 bases sitting between them. The CDR3 spells CASSQGVRDFYGYTF. The DNA for the CDR3 is TGTGCCAGCAGCCAAGGGGTCAGAGACTTCTATGGCTACACCTTC.

This clonotype was observed a handful of times. This sequence joins TRBV7-9 and TRBJ1-2; D is unclear. The V end was cut by 5 bases, the J end by 4 bases, with 17 bases between. The CDR3 is 15 amino acids. Looked up from germline, CDR1 is SEHNR and CDR2 is FQNEAQ (reference sequence). The CDR3 region is CASSAAAFGLYGYTF. The CDR3, as DNA: TGTGCCAGCAGCGCCGCCGCTTTTGGACTCTATGGCTACACCTTC.

The rearrangement joins TRBV6-2 or TRBV6-3 to TRBJ2-1; D is possibly TRBD2 (6 bases). Per the germline V gene, CDR1 is MNHEY and CDR2 is SVGEGT. This CDR3 is 18 amino acids long. Trimming cost V 1 base and J 4 bases, with 20 bases left between them. CDR3 sequence (DNA): TGTGCCAGCAGTTACTGGGGGGAGTACCGTTTGAGTTACAATGAGCAGTTCTTC. This translates into CASSYWGEYRLSYNEQFF.

The V call is TRBV7-8, the J call TRBJ2-7; maybe TRBD1 (5 bases). Germline CDR1 and CDR2: SGHVS and FQNEAQ. The V end lost 5 bases, the J end lost 0 bases, and 11 bases lay between the germline ends. This CDR3 is built from 14 residues. The CDR3 reads CASSPQANSYEQYV. In DNA, the CDR3 is TGTGCCAGCAGCCCACAGGCTAACTCCTACGAGCAGTACGTC.